This passage covers 2 T cell receptor beta chains from one sample sequenced in a study of regulatory T cells in long-lasting Graves disease. The time point was: persistent/refractory GD, antithyroid drugs over 5 years with positive TRAb. RNA from PBMCs was the source of the TCR library. Library construction for TCR beta used iRepertoire HTBI primers and Arm-PCR of CDR3 regions. Each CDR3 protein gets one entry after TCRdb re-called the multiplex PCR reads with MiXCR. Found here are 350,000 to 450,000 distinct CDR3 sequences, roughly 25% of them singletons; the top ten hold about 29%. Sequences were derived from peripheral blood mononuclear cells (PBMCs), sampled when the disease was refractory, from a patient treated with antithyroid drugs. The receptors come from a woman aged 35 to 49 with Graves disease.

This chain uses TRBV28 with TRBJ2-7; TRBD2 aligns across 11 bases. Germline CDR1 reads MDHEN; CDR2 reads SYDVKM. With 1 base clipped from V and 5 bases from J, the junction kept 4 bases outside the gene matches. This CDR3 is built from 15 residues. DNA for the CDR3: TGTGCCAGCAGTTTATCTACTAGCGGGAGTAACGAGCAGTACTTC. Amino acid sequence: CASSLSTSGSNEQYF. The entire variable domain, with the rest obtained from reference TRBV28 and TRBJ2-7, is as follows: DVKVTQSSRYLVKRTGEKVFLECVQDMDHENMFWYRQDPGLGLRLIYFSYDVKMKEKGDIPEGYSVSREKKERFSLILESASTNQTSMYLCASSLSTSGSNEQYFGPGTRLTVT.

This clonotype came up many times. This chain connects TRBV6-5 to TRBJ1-4; maybe TRBD1 (5 bases). In germline, CDR1 is MNHEY, CDR2 SVGAGI. V shed 0 bases and J shed 5 bases, with 10 bases lying between them. This CDR3 is built from 15 residues. This chain's CDR3 is CASSYSGRGNEKLFF. The CDR3 nucleotides are TGTGCCAGCAGTTACTCGGGGCGGGGAAATGAAAAACTGTTTTTT.